The present entry profiles one T cell receptor (beta chain) with its context. Its antigen is unknown. No qualities accompany the bases; no much larger clone lies one base away. The germline ends are 16 bases apart after V is trimmed by 6 bases and J by 2 bases. Per the germline V gene, SNHLY is the CDR1 and FYNNEI is the CDR2. From the cysteine up to the phenylalanine, the CDR3 has a length of 15 residues. Of the read, only the CDR3 DNA is kept; its 45 bases are in frame from base 1. Using the deep immunoSEQ assay, TCR CDR3 regions were amplified from genomic DNA by multiplex PCR. Genomic DNA extracted from each cell subset was distributed evenly over all wells of several immunoSEQ 96-well plates, and each plate served as one replicate. For sorted subsets, each replicate PCR was loaded with 200 ng genomic DNA, equivalent to 25,000 to 35,000 T cell genomes. The purified libraries were quantified using a Qubit 3.0 fluorometer, sized with a Bioanalyzer 2100, and then quantified again using the KAPA Library Quantification kit. Each immunoSEQ 96-well plate was sequenced on its own single-read 150-cycle Illumina NextSeq 550 flow cell. Per the authors' processing: Because the immunoSEQ output included only junctional sequences and no quality scores, the filtering could not be the same as the filtering used for full-length reads. To assign V/J genes and CDR3, sequences were annotated against IMGT germline references using PyIR, a Python wrapper for IgBLAST v1.9. Reads were filtered out if the reads had weak V/J assignments (E-value above 1e-6), no CDR3, stop codons, out-of-frame junctions, or ambiguous translated residues. V3J clonotypes were defined by identical inferred V gene, J gene, and CDR3 amino acid sequence. Percentage overlap between repertoires was computed as shared unique clonotypes divided by the size of the smaller repertoire. RTK rarefaction, the Chao1 estimator, and Recon v2.1 estimates of unobserved clonotypes were used to assess repertoire richness. For all TCRbeta clonotypes obtained by the gDNA method from several donors, generation probabilities were computed with OLGA. As stored in TCRdb, this immuneACCESS dataset retains in-frame rearrangements with V and J assigned. A fraction of the clones does not appear; measured against another copy, unresolved V genes explain less than half of the discrepancy, and the remainder lacks a known reason. Clone size and the V and J calls come from that table; the DNA yielded D and trimming. Within this sample are around 370,000 clones, with approximately 97% of them counted one time only. Approximately 0.32% of the sample rests with the top ten.

Donors were healthy HIV-negative adults with no recently reported acute infections or vaccinations. Every donor was a Caucasian adult residing in Nashville, Tennessee, USA. The CD8 memory samples were a combination of magnetically selected CD45RO+ cells and CCR7-negative CD45RA+ effector memory (TemRA) cells. Blood was obtained by leukapheresis, after which PBMCs were separated by Ficoll-Histopaque density gradient centrifugation and cryopreserved in liquid nitrogen vapor phase. Purity and quantity of every magnetically sorted T cell population were checked by analytical flow cytometry. From each sorted fraction, genomic DNA was isolated and quantified by UV absorbance on a Nanodrop 2000c. This specimen comes from a study of shared clonotypes between healthy human individuals (TCRdb year 2020). Study-wide context: A couple of women and three men aged 18 to 49 years were included in the cohort. For each donor, CD4 naive and CD4 memory were each given three plates, CD8 naive was given two plates, and CD8 memory was given one plate. The study deeply sequenced blood TCR repertoires of roughly five healthy adults to estimate repertoire size and the extent of clonotype sharing between individuals. To increase sequencing depth and limit assay-specific biases, TCR repertoire library preparation and sequencing were carried out by different laboratories using diverse techniques. Per donor, leukapheresis produced somewhere between about 0.94 and 9.5 billion PBMCs.

Overall study results and their limits: Naive subsets generally had larger estimated clonotype richness than memory subsets. Sampling was limited to blood, and TCR repertoires in tissue likely differ from TCR repertoires in blood. Compared with non-shared clonotypes, the clonotypes found in all four sorted-subset donors had higher generation probabilities. Pairwise subsampling indicated that sequencing depth was expected to affect the degree of clonotype sharing among donors. Incomplete sequencing was indicated by rarefaction of sorted-subset datasets, despite the large sequencing depth. The small number of donors limited the genetic and exposure-history diversity represented. When a handful of donors were compared, the shared fraction of clonotypes was 5% to 6.5% for naive CD4, more than 3% for naive CD8, 2.3% for memory CD4, and 0.4% for memory CD8.

This sequence was found in a man in his thirties or forties in good health. The sample was memory CD8+ T cells sorted from blood. The sample's cell subset or site, from its label and the paper: CD45RO+ cells pooled with CCR7-negative TemRA cells. Here the chain combines TRBV2 and TRBJ2-5, with a weak D call of TRBD2 (7 bases match). The sequenced DNA: TGTGCCAGCAGCCCCAAACAGGGAGGGCAAGAGACCCAGTACTTC. It codes for CASSPKQGGQETQYF.